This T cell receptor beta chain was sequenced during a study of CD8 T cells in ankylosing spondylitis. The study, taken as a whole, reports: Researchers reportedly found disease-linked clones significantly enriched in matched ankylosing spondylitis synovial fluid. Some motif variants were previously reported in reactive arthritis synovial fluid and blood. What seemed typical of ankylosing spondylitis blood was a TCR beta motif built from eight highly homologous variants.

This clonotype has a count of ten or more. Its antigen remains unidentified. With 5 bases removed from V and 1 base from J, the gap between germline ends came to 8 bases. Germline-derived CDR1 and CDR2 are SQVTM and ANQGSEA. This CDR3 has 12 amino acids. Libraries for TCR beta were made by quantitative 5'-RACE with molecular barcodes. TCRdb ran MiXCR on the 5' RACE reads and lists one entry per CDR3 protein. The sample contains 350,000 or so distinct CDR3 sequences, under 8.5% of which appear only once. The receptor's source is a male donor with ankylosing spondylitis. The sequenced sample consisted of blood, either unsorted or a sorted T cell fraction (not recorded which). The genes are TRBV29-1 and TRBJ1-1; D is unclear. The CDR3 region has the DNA TGCAGCGTTAGGGCGGGGAACACTGAAGCTTTCTTT. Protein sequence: CSVRAGNTEAFF.